This TCR beta chain was found in a study of T cells in localized non-small cell lung cancer. Points on this clone: Its antigen is not known.

Libraries were prepared by immunoSEQ multiplex PCR; TCRdb keeps only in-frame clonotypes and omits some of them. The table includes some 50,000 clones, under 90% detected once. The CDR3 spans 14 residues. Between the trimmed V and J ends, which lost 4 bases and 0 bases, there was a span of 10 bases. From germline, CDR1 is MNHNY and CDR2 SVGAGI (reference sequence). Overall study results and limits: Tumor showed lower T cell clonality than uninvolved adjacent lung, where it was highest. Longer overall survival was linked to higher blood T cell density. For the top 100 tumor clones, a median roughly 56 also appeared in adjacent lung.

J is TRBJ2-7 and V is TRBV6-6; D is undetermined. Sequenced material: peripheral blood mononuclear cells, taken before any cancer treatment. The TCR originated in a man aged 35 to 70 with stage III lung adenocarcinoma. The CDR3 region is CASSLYSSSYEQYF. DNA of the CDR3: TGTGCCAGCAGTTTATACAGCAGCTCCTACGAGCAGTACTTC.